A selection of T cell receptor beta chains follows, all from one sample in a study of T cell responses to AZD1222 COVID-19 vaccine. Using immunoSEQ multiplex PCR, the repertoire was profiled, and TCRdb retains in-frame clones only, with some absent. The sample includes roughly 110,000 clones, almost 90% seen only once; the top ten take approximately 5%. The sequenced sample was peripheral blood, obtained on day 0 of AZD1222 vaccination. These receptors came from an adult in good health. Both conserved end residues are part of each CDR3. D genes are given only for firm matches. Part of the rows lack a size; the others show once, few, many or a class for expanded clones.

-	TRBJ1-3	once	TRBV30	CAWRHAGGNTIYF	TGTGCCTGGCGACACGCGGGAGGAAACACCATATATTTT
TRBD2	TRBJ2-3	once	TRBV5-1	CASSLGLAGGGADTQYF	TGCGCCAGCAGCTTGGGACTAGCGGGAGGCGGGGCAGATACGCAGTATTTT
-	TRBJ1-3	-	TRBV5-1	CASSLDVRNTIYF	TGCGCCAGCAGCTTGGACGTAAGAAACACCATATATTTT
-	TRBJ2-1	-	TRBV9	CASSGGAGSYNEQFF	TGTGCCAGCAGCGGGGGAGCAGGGTCCTACAATGAGCAGTTCTTC
TRBD1	TRBJ1-5	-	TRBV12-5	CASGLGQGSQPQHF	TGTGCTAGTGGTTTGGGACAGGGAAGCCAGCCCCAGCATTTT
-	TRBJ1-4	-	TRBV19	CASSIYRSATNEKLFF	TGTGCCAGTAGTATTTACAGGTCTGCAACTAATGAAAAACTGTTTTTT
TRBD1	TRBJ2-3	-	TRBV19	CATHTGVTQYF	TGTGCCACTCACACAGGGGTGACGCAGTATTTT
-	TRBJ2-1	-	TRBV25-1	CASSGSGLYNEQFF	TGTGCCAGCAGTGGATCGGGGCTATACAATGAGCAGTTCTTC
-	TRBJ2-1	-	TRBV5-1	CASSLRGDNDEQFF	TGCGCCAGCAGCTTGAGGGGGGACAACGATGAGCAGTTCTTC
-	TRBJ2-1	-	TRBV5-1	CASSQGTVREQFF	TGCGCCAGCAGCCAAGGGACGGTAAGGGAACAGTTCTTC
TRBD1	TRBJ1-2	-	TRBV4-1	CASSQPGQGAYGYTF	TGCGCCAGCAGCCAACCGGGACAGGGAGCCTATGGCTACACCTTC
-	TRBJ1-5	-	TRBV19	CASSPGLGNQPQHF	TGTGCCAGTAGTCCAGGGCTAGGCAATCAGCCCCAGCATTTT
-	TRBJ2-2	-	TRBV12-3/TRBV12-4	CASRHPVGELFF	TGTGCCAGCAGGCACCCGGTGGGGGAGCTGTTTTTT
TRBD1	TRBJ1-3	-	TRBV6-5	CASSRDSFSGNTIYF	TGTGCCAGCAGCCGGGACAGTTTCTCTGGAAACACCATATATTTT
TRBD1	TRBJ1-2	-	TRBV18	CASSPSVGQGYGYTF	TGTGCCAGCTCACCATCGGTGGGACAGGGCTATGGCTACACCTTC
TRBD2	TRBJ2-7	-	TRBV9	CASSESGRALGEQYF	TGTGCCAGCAGCGAGAGCGGGAGGGCCCTAGGCGAGCAGTACTTC
TRBD1	TRBJ2-7	-	TRBV18	CASSPDNRGPSYEQYF	TGTGCCAGCTCACCCGACAACAGGGGTCCCTCCTACGAGCAGTACTTC
-	TRBJ1-2	once	TRBV15	CATSRDWVKANYGYTF	TGTGCCACCAGCAGAGATTGGGTCAAAGCTAACTATGGCTACACCTTC
TRBD1	TRBJ2-2	-	TRBV11-2	CGGTGLAAGELFF	TGTGGAGGGACAGGATTGGCAGCGGGGGAGCTGTTTTTT
-	TRBJ1-2	-	TRBV7-9	CASSHPGGGGGYTF	TGTGCCAGCAGCCACCCGGGGGGGGGTGGCGGCTACACCTTC
-	TRBJ1-4	-	TRBV4-3	CASSQGSGTNEKLFF	TGCGCCAGCAGCCAAGGGTCAGGTACTAATGAAAAACTGTTTTTT
TRBD2	TRBJ2-5	-	TRBV11-2	CASRLAGEKTQYF	TGTGCCAGCAGATTAGCGGGAGAGAAGACCCAGTACTTC
-	TRBJ2-2	-	TRBV2	CASSPHPRGTGELFF	TGTGCCAGCAGCCCTCACCCCAGGGGCACCGGGGAGCTGTTTTTT
-	TRBJ2-2	-	TRBV5-1	CASSLRPVGSSTTGELFF	TGCGCCAGCAGCCTGAGGCCTGTCGGCAGTTCGACCACCGGGGAGCTGTTTTTT
-	TRBJ2-1	once	TRBV2	CASSRRGGISNYNEQFF	TGTGCCAGCAGCCGGAGAGGCGGGATCTCTAACTACAATGAGCAGTTCTTC
-	TRBJ1-6	-	TRBV25-1	CASSASSPLHF	TGTGCCAGCAGTGCGAGCTCACCCCTCCACTTT
TRBD2	TRBJ2-7	-	TRBV29-1	CSVGGSGSSYEQYF	TGCAGCGTTGGAGGTAGCGGGAGCTCCTACGAGCAGTACTTC
-	TRBJ2-1	once	TRBV15	CATSRVGVVYEQFF	TGTGCCACCAGCAGAGTGGGGGTAGTCTATGAGCAGTTCTTC
-	TRBJ1-5	-	TRBV19	CASKEGLGNQPQHF	TGTGCCAGTAAGGAAGGCCTTGGCAATCAGCCCCAGCATTTT
-	TRBJ1-1	-	TRBV6-5	CASSYSSGLGTEAFF	TGTGCCAGCAGTTACTCGAGCGGGCTAGGGACTGAAGCTTTCTTT
TRBD2	TRBJ2-5	-	TRBV11-2	CASSLGSGGETQYF	TGTGCCAGCAGCTTAGGTAGCGGGGGAGAGACCCAGTACTTC
-	TRBJ1-2	-	TRBV19	CASSIDLLGNNYGYTF	TGTGCCAGTAGTATAGATCTTTTGGGCAACAACTATGGCTACACCTTC
TRBD2	TRBJ2-5	-	TRBV19	CASTRTSGRAGETQYF	TGTGCCAGTACCCGGACTAGCGGGAGGGCCGGGGAGACCCAGTACTTC
-	TRBJ2-4	-	TRBV6-5	CASSPRAEFKNIQYF	TGTGCCAGCAGCCCGAGGGCGGAGTTCAAAAACATTCAGTACTTC
TRBD1	TRBJ2-2	few	TRBV24-1	CATSRPGTGSGELFF	TGTGCCACCAGCCGACCTGGGACAGGGTCCGGGGAGCTGTTTTTT
TRBD1	TRBJ1-5	-	TRBV24-1	CATSDPRTGSQPQHF	TGTGCCACCAGTGATCCGAGGACAGGGAGTCAGCCCCAGCATTTT
TRBD1	TRBJ2-1	-	TRBV4-1	CASSQDGGTGGRNEQFF	TGCGCCAGCAGCCAAGATGGCGGGACAGGGGGCCGCAATGAGCAGTTCTTC
-	TRBJ2-5	-	TRBV5-5	CASSRPGPYQETQYF	TGTGCCAGCAGCCGTCCGGGGCCGTACCAAGAGACCCAGTACTTC
TRBD1	TRBJ1-5	-	TRBV5-5	CASSLVAGGTNQPQHF	TGTGCCAGCAGCTTGGTGGCAGGGGGCACGAATCAGCCCCAGCATTTT
TRBD1	TRBJ2-1	once	TRBV10-3	CAILTDREPNEQFF	TGTGCCATCCTTACCGACAGGGAACCCAATGAGCAGTTCTTC
TRBD2	TRBJ2-1	few	TRBV5-1	CASSFGASGRYLNEQFF	TGCGCCAGCAGCTTTGGGGCTAGCGGGAGGTACCTCAATGAGCAGTTCTTC
TRBD1	TRBJ1-4	-	TRBV5-1	CASSLIGVTGTGGTNEKLFF	TGCGCCAGCAGCTTGATTGGGGTCACGGGGACAGGGGGAACTAATGAAAAACTGTTTTTT
-	TRBJ1-3	-	TRBV7-9	CASSLLRAQGGNTIYF	TGTGCCAGCAGCTTACTAAGGGCCCAAGGCGGAAACACCATATATTTT
-	TRBJ1-1	-	TRBV24-1	CATSDPRTEEAFF	TGTGCCACCAGTGATCCCAGGACGGAGGAAGCTTTCTTT
TRBD1	TRBJ1-1	-	TRBV7-6	CASSSWTGMNTEAFF	TGTGCCAGCAGCTCCTGGACAGGGATGAACACTGAAGCTTTCTTT
-	TRBJ2-2	-	TRBV6-1	CASSPGHQPGELFF	TGTGCCAGCAGTCCGGGACATCAGCCCGGGGAGCTGTTTTTT
-	TRBJ1-4	-	TRBV12-3/TRBV12-4	CASRLRTNEKLFF	TGTGCCAGCAGACTGAGGACTAATGAAAAACTGTTTTTT
-	TRBJ2-7	-	TRBV5-1	CASSLAGASHEQYF	TGCGCCAGCAGCTTGGCGGGGGCTTCCCACGAGCAGTACTTC
-	TRBJ1-5	-	TRBV18	CASSPRQLGNQPQHF	TGTGCCAGCTCACCGAGGCAACTGGGCAATCAGCCCCAGCATTTT
TRBD2	TRBJ2-2	once	TRBV18	CASSAGANTGELFF	TGTGCCAGCTCCGCGGGGGCGAACACCGGGGAGCTGTTTTTT
-	TRBJ1-3	-	TRBV19	CASSRQLSGNTIYF	TGTGCCAGTAGTCGACAGCTCTCTGGAAACACCATATATTTT
-	TRBJ2-7	few	TRBV23-1	CASSQFSGESHEQYF	TGCGCCAGCAGTCAATTCTCGGGAGAGTCCCACGAGCAGTACTTC
-	TRBJ1-1	-	TRBV27	CASSFRGANTEAFF	TGTGCCAGCAGTTTTAGGGGCGCGAACACTGAAGCTTTCTTT
-	TRBJ2-7	-	TRBV9	CASSVDPATYEQYF	TGTGCCAGCAGCGTAGACCCAGCTACCTACGAGCAGTACTTC
-	TRBJ2-1	-	TRBV11-2	CASSRPVGAREQFF	TGTGCCAGCAGCCGCCCCGTGGGGGCGCGTGAGCAGTTCTTC
-	TRBJ1-1	-	TRBV5-6	CASSLWEAEAFF	TGTGCCAGCAGCTTGTGGGAGGCTGAAGCTTTCTTT
-	TRBJ1-3	-	TRBV28	CASSSPGGGNTIYF	TGTGCCAGCAGTTCCCCCGGGGGGGGAAACACCATATATTTT
TRBD1	TRBJ1-5	-	TRBV13	CASSIRQGSNQPQHF	TGTGCCAGCAGCATTCGACAGGGAAGCAATCAGCCCCAGCATTTT
-	TRBJ1-1	few	TRBV4-1	CASSYLTVNTEAFF	TGCGCCAGCAGCTACCTGACAGTGAACACTGAAGCTTTCTTT